Sequencing of this T cell receptor (beta chain) was carried out in a study of blood T cell repertoires in COVID-19. Study background: From the United States, Italy and Spain came samples of acute and convalescent COVID-19. Sources were T cells, B-cell-depleted T cells, or PBMCs; the material itself was cDNA or gDNA.

The authors' processing: Scientists estimated how many nucleated cells there were by amplifying reference gene primers. Profiled with immunoSEQ multiplex PCR; TCRdb holds only in-frame clones, not every one. The D gene and trimming were derived from the DNA, and the V and J assignments and clone size from that table. The repertoire holds about 73,000 clones, with approximately 80% as singletons. This sequence was found in a woman aged 55 to 70 with acute or convalescent COVID-19. Sequencing was carried out using peripheral blood.

CDR3 residues: CASSRDRDSNQPQHF. The CDR3 nucleotides read TGTGCCAGCAGCAGAGACAGGGATAGCAATCAGCCCCAGCATTTT. This chain links TRBV5-6 with TRBJ1-5; TRBD1 matches 7 bases. There are 15 residues in the CDR3. Germline V gene lookup returns CDR1 SGHDT and CDR2 YYEEEE. V lost 4 bases, J lost 0 bases, and 4 bases stayed unmatched.